This T cell receptor beta chain emerged from a study of T cells after yellow fever vaccination. Overall study findings and caveats: Among all clonotypes, a small share was observed in both CD4 and CD8 compartments.

A note on this clonotype: The antigen remains undetermined.

From the 5' RACE reads, TCRdb called clonotypes with MiXCR, one entry per CDR3 protein. There are 310,000 or so distinct CDR3 sequences in the sample; roughly 3.5% occur only once, and about 20% lies in the top ten. V was pared by 10 bases and J by 7 bases, with 20 bases between. The CDR3 loop spans 14 amino acids. Per the germline V gene, CDR1 is SGHVS and CDR2 is FQNEAQ. The sample here was PBMCs, taken on the day of the yellow fever booster vaccination. This chain links TRBV7-8 with TRBJ2-1; D is perhaps TRBD1 or TRBD2 (6 bases each). The sequence came from a man aged 18 to 30 who received the YFV17D yellow fever vaccine. CDR3 sequence: CATVGPGANNEQFF. CDR3 nucleotide sequence: TGTGCCACCGTGGGACCGGGGGCCAATAATGAGCAGTTCTTC. The complete variable domain, with remaining parts taken from reference TRBV7-8 and TRBJ2-1, reads GAGVSQSPRYKVAKRGQDVALRCDPISGHVSLFWYQQALGQGPEFLTYFQNEAQLDKSGLPSDRFFAERPEGSVSTLKIQRTQQEDSAVYLCATVGPGANNEQFFGPGTRLTVL.